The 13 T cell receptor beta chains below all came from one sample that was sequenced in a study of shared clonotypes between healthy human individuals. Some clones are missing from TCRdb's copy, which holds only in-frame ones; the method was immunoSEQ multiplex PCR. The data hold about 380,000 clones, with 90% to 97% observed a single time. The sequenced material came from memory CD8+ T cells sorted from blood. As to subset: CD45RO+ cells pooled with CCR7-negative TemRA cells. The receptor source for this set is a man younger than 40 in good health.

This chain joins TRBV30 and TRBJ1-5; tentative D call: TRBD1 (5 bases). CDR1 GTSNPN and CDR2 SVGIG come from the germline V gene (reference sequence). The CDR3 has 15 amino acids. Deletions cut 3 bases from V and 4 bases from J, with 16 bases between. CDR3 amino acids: CAWSGTQSGNQPQHF. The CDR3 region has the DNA TGTGCCTGGAGCGGGACCCAAAGCGGGAATCAGCCCCAGCATTTT.

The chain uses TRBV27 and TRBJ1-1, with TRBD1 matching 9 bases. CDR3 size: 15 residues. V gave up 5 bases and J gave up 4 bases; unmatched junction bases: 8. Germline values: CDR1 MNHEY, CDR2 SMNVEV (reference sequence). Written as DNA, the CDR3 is TGTGCCAGCAGTACACAGGGGGCGGCGGTCACTGAAGCTTTCTTT. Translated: CASSTQGAAVTEAFF.

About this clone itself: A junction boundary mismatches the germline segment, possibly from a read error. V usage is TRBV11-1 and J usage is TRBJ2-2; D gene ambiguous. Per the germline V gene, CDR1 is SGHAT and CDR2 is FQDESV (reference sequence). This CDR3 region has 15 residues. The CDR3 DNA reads TGTGCCAGCAACTTAGAGTCAGACATCACCGGGGAGCTGTTTTTT. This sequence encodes CASNLESDITGELFF. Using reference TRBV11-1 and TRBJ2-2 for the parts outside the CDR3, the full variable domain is EAEVAQSPRYKITEKSQAVAFWCDPISGHATLYWYRQILGQGPELLVQFQDESVVDDSQLPKDRFSAERLKGVDSTLKIQPAELGDSAMYLCASNLESDITGELFFGEGSRLTVL.

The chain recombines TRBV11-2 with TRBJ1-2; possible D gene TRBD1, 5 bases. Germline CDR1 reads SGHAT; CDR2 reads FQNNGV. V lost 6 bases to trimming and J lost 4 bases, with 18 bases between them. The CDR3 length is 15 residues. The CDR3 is CASSHNRTFSYGYTF. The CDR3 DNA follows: TGTGCCAGCAGTCATAACAGGACTTTCTCCTATGGCTACACCTTC.

The CDR3 is CAWSVDRGEQYF. CDR3 nucleotide sequence: TGTGCCTGGAGTGTGGACAGGGGCGAGCAGTACTTC. The genes are TRBV30 and TRBJ2-7; TRBD1 matches 9 bases. Trimming cost V 0 bases and J 6 bases; bases outside gene matches: 0. CDR1 and CDR2 from the germline V gene are GTSNPN and SVGIG (reference sequence). The CDR3 has 12 amino acids.

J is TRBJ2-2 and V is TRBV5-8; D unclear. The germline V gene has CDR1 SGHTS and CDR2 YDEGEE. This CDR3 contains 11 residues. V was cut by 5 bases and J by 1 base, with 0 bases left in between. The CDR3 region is CASRNTGELFF. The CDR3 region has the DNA TGTGCCAGCAGGAACACCGGGGAGCTGTTTTTT.

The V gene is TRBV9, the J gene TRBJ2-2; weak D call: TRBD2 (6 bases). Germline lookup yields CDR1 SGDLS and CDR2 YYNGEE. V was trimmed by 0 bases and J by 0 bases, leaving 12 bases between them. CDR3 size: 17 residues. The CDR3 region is CASSVDGEATNTGELFF. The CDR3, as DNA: TGTGCCAGCAGCGTAGACGGGGAGGCAACGAACACCGGGGAGCTGTTTTTT.

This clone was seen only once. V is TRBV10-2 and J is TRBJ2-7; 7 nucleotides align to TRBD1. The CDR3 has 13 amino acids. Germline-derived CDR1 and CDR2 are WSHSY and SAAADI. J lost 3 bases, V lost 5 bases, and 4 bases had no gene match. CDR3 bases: TGCGCCAGCAGTCACAGGGGTTTCTACGAGCAGTACTTC. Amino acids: CASSHRGFYEQYF.

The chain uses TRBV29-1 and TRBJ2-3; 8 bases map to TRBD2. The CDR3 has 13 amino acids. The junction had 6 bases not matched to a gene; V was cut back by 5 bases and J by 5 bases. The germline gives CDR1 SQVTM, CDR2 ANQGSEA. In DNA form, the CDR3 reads TGCAGCGTTCAGTGGGCGGGAGGAGATACGCAGTATTTT. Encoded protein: CSVQWAGGDTQYF.

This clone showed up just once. CDR3: CASSFAGRQYF. The CDR3 DNA reads TGTGCCAGCAGTTTCGCAGGGAGGCAGTACTTC. This chain joins TRBV28 and TRBJ2-7; D is perhaps TRBD1 or TRBD2 (5 bases each). The germline V gene encodes CDR1 MDHEN and CDR2 SYDVKM. V lost 3 bases, J lost 9 bases, and 9 bases lay in between. The CDR3 consists of 11 residues.

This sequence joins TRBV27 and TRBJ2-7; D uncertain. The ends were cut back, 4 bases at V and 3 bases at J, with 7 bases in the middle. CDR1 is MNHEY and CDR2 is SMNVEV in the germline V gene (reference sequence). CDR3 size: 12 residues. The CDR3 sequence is CASSSGSYEQYF. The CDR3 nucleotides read TGTGCCAGCAGTTCGGGCAGCTACGAGCAGTACTTC.

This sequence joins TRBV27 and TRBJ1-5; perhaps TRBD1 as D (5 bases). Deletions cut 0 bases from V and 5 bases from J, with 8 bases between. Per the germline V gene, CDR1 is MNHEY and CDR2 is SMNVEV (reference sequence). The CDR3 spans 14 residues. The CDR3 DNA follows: TGTGCCAGCAGTTTATCAGACAGACATCAGCCCCAGCATTTT. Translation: CASSLSDRHQPQHF.

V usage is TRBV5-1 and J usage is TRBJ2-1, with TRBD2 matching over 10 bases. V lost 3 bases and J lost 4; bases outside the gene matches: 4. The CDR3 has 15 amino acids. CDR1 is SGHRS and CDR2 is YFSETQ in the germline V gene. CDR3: CASSSPGLAYNEQFF. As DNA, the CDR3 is TGCGCCAGCAGCTCTCCGGGACTAGCGTACAATGAGCAGTTCTTC.